These 22 T cell receptor beta chains were all obtained from the same sample, sequenced in a study of blood T cell repertoires in COVID-19. Profiling relied on immunoSEQ multiplex PCR, and the TCRdb table lists in-frame clones only, not all of them. This sample has more than 110,000 clones, with 77% found just once. The specimen sequenced was peripheral blood. The receptors shown here come from a woman aged 50 to 60 with active or convalescent COVID-19.

Only a few counts were recorded for this clone. V usage is TRBV30 and J usage is TRBJ2-7; no reliable D call. Germline loops: CDR1 GTSNPN, CDR2 SVGIG (reference sequence). CDR3 length equals 13 residues. V was shortened by 4 bases and J by 6 bases, with 16 bases between the two germline ends. CDR3 sequence (DNA): TGTGCCTGGAATGGTTTCCTAGTTGGCGAGCAGTACTTC. Its protein is CAWNGFLVGEQYF.

The chain recombines TRBV5-6 with TRBJ2-1; D is undetermined. CDR3 length: 13 residues. The ends were cut back, 0 bases at V and 14 bases at J, with 15 bases in the middle. In germline, CDR1 is SGHDT, CDR2 YYEEEE. The CDR3: CASSLERGPSEFF. CDR3 DNA sequence: TGTGCCAGCAGCTTGGAAAGAGGCCCCTCGGAGTTCTTC.

The sample holds a few counts of this clone. The chain couples TRBV6-5 to TRBJ1-5; TRBD1 matches 10 bases. The CDR3 loop spans 15 amino acids. J was trimmed by 3 bases and V by 6 bases; bases with no gene match: 5. Germline V gene lookup returns CDR1 MNHEY and CDR2 SVGAGI. The CDR3 DNA reads TGTGCCAGCAGAAGGGACAGGGGACCCAATCAGCCCCAGCATTTT. Its translation: CASRRDRGPNQPQHF.

The rearrangement uses TRBV7-6 and TRBJ2-3, with 14 bases that match TRBD2. Germline V lookup: CDR1 SGHVS, CDR2 FNYEAQ. The CDR3 length is 16 residues. With V trimmed by 5 bases and J by 6 bases, 7 bases remained unmatched. CDR3 nucleotides: TGTGCCAGCAGCCCGCGACTAGCGGGAGGGGCGGATACGCAGTATTTT. It yields the protein CASSPRLAGGADTQYF.

As concerns this clone: The sample carries other DNA sequences with the same CDR3. The chain is built from TRBV7-2 and TRBJ1-2; 7 bases match TRBD1. After removal of 5 bases from V and 2 bases from J, the junction contained 5 bases not matched to a gene. Per germline, CDR1 SGHTA and CDR2 FQGNSA. The CDR3 length is 14 residues. In nucleotides, the CDR3 is TGTGCCAGCAGCCTCGGGACAGCAAACTATGGCTACACCTTC. Its protein product is CASSLGTANYGYTF.

V and J are TRBV5-1 and TRBJ2-5; 7 bases match TRBD1. Germline V gene data show CDR1 as SGHRS and CDR2 as YFSETQ. This CDR3 spans 15 amino acids. The V segment lost 4 bases and the J segment 3 bases; nucleotides outside the gene matches: 9. This chain's CDR3 is CASSLSGGIEETQYF. Here the CDR3 DNA reads TGCGCCAGCAGCCTGTCAGGGGGAATCGAAGAGACCCAGTACTTC.

This chain links TRBV9 with TRBJ2-1; TRBD2 matches at 13 bases. The germline V gene has CDR1 SGDLS and CDR2 YYNGEE. V lost 2 bases, J lost 6 bases, and 8 bases stayed unmatched. The CDR3 loop spans 17 amino acids. CDR3 coding DNA: TGTGCCAGCAGCGTGCGGACTAGCGGGAGTTTAATCAATGAGCAGTTCTTC. The encoded protein is CASSVRTSGSLINEQFF.

The V and J genes are TRBV7-2 and TRBJ2-5, with 15 bases that match TRBD2. The CDR3 extends over 16 amino acids. Germline V CDR1 and CDR2: SGHTA, FQGNSA. Germline trimming cut 5 bases from V and 4 bases from J; bases unmatched to any gene: 5. In nucleotides, the CDR3 is TGTGCCAGCAGCCAAAGGACTAGCGGGGGGGCAGAGACCCAGTACTTC. Translated: CASSQRTSGGAETQYF.

The chain has TRBV7-8 and TRBJ2-5, with TRBD2 matching over 13 bases. With 6 bases clipped from V and 4 bases from J, the junction kept 8 bases outside the gene matches. CDR3 length: 16 residues. Looked up from germline, CDR1 is SGHVS and CDR2 is FQNEAQ. CDR3 loop: CASSARLAGGGETQYF. CDR3 coding DNA: TGTGCCAGCAGTGCCCGACTAGCGGGAGGAGGAGAGACCCAGTACTTC.

This clone appeared once. The V call is TRBV18, the J call TRBJ2-5; TRBD1 aligns across 11 bases. Trimming at V came to 6 bases and at J to 5 bases, leaving 8 bases not matched to a gene. This CDR3 has 15 residues. Germline V lookup: CDR1 KGHSH, CDR2 LQKENI. The DNA for the CDR3 is TGTGCCAGCTCCACCAGGACAGGGGGCCTGGAGACCCAGTACTTC. Residues: CASSTRTGGLETQYF.

The chain joins TRBV28 to TRBJ1-6; 8 bases map to TRBD1. CDR1 is MDHEN, CDR2 SYDVKM, per germline. V trimming: 5 bases; J trimming: 12 bases; junction bases outside the gene matches: 15. The CDR3 sequence is 16 residues long. CDR3 bases: TGTGCCAGCAGTACTAAGACAGGGGCGTCGATCGGACCCCTCCACTTT. Its protein product is CASSTKTGASIGPLHF.

This rearrangement joins TRBV7-6 to TRBJ2-1; D gene unclear. This CDR3 contains 13 residues. Germline assignment: CDR1 SGHVS and CDR2 FNYEAQ. Trimming removed 5 bases at V and 10 bases at J, with 15 bases between. CDR3 bases: TGTGCCAGCAGCCCAGAGGCCAGTCGGGAGCAGTTCTTC. As protein: CASSPEASREQFF.

The gene calls are TRBV6-5 and TRBJ1-2; D is ambiguous. This CDR3 is built from 15 residues. Looked up from germline, CDR1 is MNHEY and CDR2 is SVGAGI. V lost 3 bases and J 4 bases, leaving 15 bases between the germline ends. The CDR3 DNA sequence: TGTGCCAGCAGTTATGGCGGATCCAAAAGCTATGGCTACACCTTC. It specifies CASSYGGSKSYGYTF.

The chain is built from TRBV19 and TRBJ1-4, with D unclear. The CDR3 covers 12 residues. V was trimmed by 3 bases and J by 4 bases, leaving 3 bases between them. The V gene's germline CDR1 is LNHDA and CDR2 SQIVND (reference sequence). In DNA, the CDR3 is TGTGCCAGTAGTATCTTTAATGAAAAACTGTTTTTT. It yields the protein CASSIFNEKLFF. The full variable domain, with the rest looked up from reference TRBV19 and TRBJ1-4, is DGGITQSPKYLFRKEGQNVTLSCEQNLNHDAMYWYRQDPGQGLRLIYYSQIVNDFQKGDIAEGYSVSREKKESFPLTVTSAQKNPTAFYLCASSIFNEKLFFGSGTQLSVL.

V gene TRBV28 combines with J gene TRBJ1-2; no reliable D call. V dropped 7 bases and J dropped 3 bases, with 9 bases sitting between them. The germline V gene encodes CDR1 MDHEN and CDR2 SYDVKM. This CDR3 region has 12 residues. In DNA form, the CDR3 reads TGTGCCAGCACCTCTCGGGACTATGGCTACACCTTC. It encodes CASTSRDYGYTF.

The chain is built from TRBV3-1 (or the pseudogene TRBV3-2) and TRBJ1-1; TRBD1 matches 7 bases. This CDR3 has 15 amino acids. Germline trimming cut 4 bases from V and 5 bases from J; bases unmatched to any gene: 10. CDR1 is LGHDT, CDR2 YNNKEL, per germline (reference sequence). The CDR3 protein is CASSRRQGKGTEAFF. The CDR3 DNA is TGTGCCAGCAGCCGCAGACAGGGAAAGGGGACTGAAGCTTTCTTT.

This rearrangement joins TRBV7-6 to TRBJ1-5; 10 bases match TRBD1. The trim removed 0 bases at V and 7 bases at J, leaving 12 bases unmatched. The CDR3 sequence is 18 residues long. Germline CDR1 is SGHVS and CDR2 is FNYEAQ. The CDR3, as DNA: TGTGCCAGCAGCTTAGCGGTAAATTGGGACAGGGGTGACCAGCCCCAGCATTTT. This codes for CASSLAVNWDRGDQPQHF. Supplemented by reference TRBV7-6 and TRBJ1-5, the full variable domain reads GAGVSQSPRYKVTKRGQDVALRCDPISGHVSLYWYRQALGQGPEFLTYFNYEAQQDKSGLPNDRFSAERPEGSISTLTIQRTEQRDSAMYRCASSLAVNWDRGDQPQHFGDGTRLSIL.

The V and J genes are TRBV4-3 and TRBJ2-1; TRBD2 matches 12 bases. The CDR3 spans 18 residues. Germline V gene lookup returns CDR1 LGHNA and CDR2 YSLEER. With 0 bases clipped from V and 10 bases from J, the junction kept 13 bases outside the gene matches. In nucleotides, the CDR3 is TGCGCCAGCAGCCAAGATCCCCGGCCTAGCGGGGGGGCGAGGGAGCAGTTCTTC. This translates into CASSQDPRPSGGAREQFF.

This clone was picked up a small number of times. This chain links TRBV19 with TRBJ1-2, with D perhaps TRBD1 (5 bases). The CDR3 length is 14 residues. Trimming took off 3 bases at V and 1 base at J, with 9 bases between the two ends. Germline values: CDR1 LNHDA, CDR2 SQIVND (reference sequence). CDR3 nucleotide sequence: TGTGCCAGTAGTATTAACAGGTTTAACTATGGCTACACCTTC. Protein sequence: CASSINRFNYGYTF.

This clone was picked up a small number of times. The chain joins TRBV28 to TRBJ2-3, with TRBD2 as a possible D gene (6 bases). This CDR3 has 13 amino acids. Germline V lookup: CDR1 MDHEN, CDR2 SYDVKM. Trimming shortened V by 4 bases and J by 3 bases, and 8 bases separated the two germline ends. The CDR3 here is CASSSGTTDTQYF. The CDR3, as DNA: TGTGCCAGCAGTTCCGGGACTACAGATACGCAGTATTTT.

This clone is a singleton in its sample. The CDR3 is CASSRDRAPDTQYF. The CDR3 DNA sequence: TGTGCCAGTAGCCGGGACAGGGCCCCAGATACGCAGTATTTT. The chain employs TRBV19 and TRBJ2-3, with 9 bases lining up with TRBD1. CDR1 LNHDA and CDR2 SQIVND come from the germline V gene (reference sequence). The CDR3 has 14 amino acids. The V and J ends lost 6 bases and 4 bases, in that order; junction bases with no gene match: 5.

This clone has more than one count but fewer than ten. This rearrangement joins TRBV10-2 to TRBJ2-3, with 11 bases identical to TRBD2. CDR1 WSHSY and CDR2 SAAADI come from the germline V gene. The CDR3 contains 15 residues. V was pared by 6 bases and J by 2 bases, with 4 bases of the junction left unmatched. As DNA, the CDR3 is TGCGCCAGCAGGGGACTAGCGGAGGCCACAGATACGCAGTATTTT. The encoded protein is CASRGLAEATDTQYF.